The sequence of this T cell receptor beta chain was determined in a study of CD8 T cells in Susac syndrome. This clonotype was found once. As controls, healthy donors matched for age and sex were used. The RNA input was roughly 0.45 to 1 ug, and it was reverse transcribed with random hexamers. Each CDR3 protein gets one entry after TCRdb re-called the immunoSEQ multiplex PCR reads with MiXCR. The sample contains approximately 120,000 distinct CDR3 sequences, about 94% of which appear only once. V lost 4 bases to trimming and J lost 7 bases; unmatched junction nucleotides: 9. Germline CDR1 SGHRS, CDR2 YFSETQ. This CDR3 contains 15 residues.

This sequence was found in a human donor in good health. Sequencing was performed on CD4+ T cells from PBMCs. V gene TRBV5-1 combines with J gene TRBJ2-1, with 9 bases identical to TRBD1. CDR3 sequence reads: CASSPGTGSLNEQFF. As DNA, the CDR3 is TGCGCCAGCAGCCCCGGGACAGGGTCGTTGAATGAGCAGTTCTTC. Filled out from reference TRBV5-1 and TRBJ2-1, the complete variable domain reads KAGVTQTPRYLIKTRGQQVTLSCSPISGHRSVSWYQQTPGQGLQFLFEYFSETQRNKGNFPGRFSGRQFSNSRSEMNVSTLELGDSALYLCASSPGTGSLNEQFFGPGTRLTVL.